The 10 T cell receptor beta chains below were found in one sample sequenced in a study of T cells after posttransplantation cyclophosphamide. Repertoires were generated with immunoSEQ multiplex PCR, while TCRdb's copy carries only in-frame clones and drops some. There are 8,500 to 13,000 clones in the sample; about four fifths occur only once, and around 5% lies in the top ten. Cyclophosphamide on days +3 and +4 followed busulfan-fludarabine conditioning and a marrow graft. This material consisted of PBMCs, taken after allogeneic stem cell transplant with posttransplant cyclophosphamide. The receptors shown here come from a female patient aged 45 to 65 who received an allogeneic stem cell transplant from a related donor, was CMV-positive, and had no GVHD. A subset of T cells may come from the graft donor.

This clone was found a few times. V and J are TRBV25-1 and TRBJ1-2; D not resolved. V was clipped by 1 base and J by 3 bases, with 9 bases between them. Germline V gives CDR1 MGHDK, CDR2 SYGVNS. The CDR3 loop spans 14 amino acids. The CDR3 bases are TGTGCCAGCAGTGAATTGCCGGGTGACTATGGCTACACCTTC. Amino acid sequence: CASSELPGDYGYTF.

The V gene is TRBV4-1, the J gene TRBJ1-2; D not certain. V dropped 1 base and J dropped 9 bases, with 18 bases sitting between them. Germline V gene sequence: CDR1 MGHRA, CDR2 YSYEKL. This CDR3 region has 15 residues. The CDR3 region has the DNA TGCGCCAGCAGCCAAGGTCAAGCAGCGATAGGCAGCTACACCTTC. This sequence encodes CASSQGQAAIGSYTF.

The rearrangement joins TRBV6-5 to TRBJ2-7, with D perhaps TRBD1 (6 bases). Trimming left V 6 bases short and J 2 bases short, with 17 bases between. Germline CDR1 reads MNHEY; CDR2 reads SVGAGI. This CDR3 has 15 residues. The CDR3 bases are TGTGCCAGCAGCTCTGGGGGACAACCACCCTACGAGCAGTACTTC. Its translation is CASSSGGQPPYEQYF.

By share, this clone ranks as medium-sized (0.01 to 0.1%). The V call is TRBV6-4, the J call TRBJ1-5; D not certain. CDR3 length: 16 amino acids. From germline, CDR1 is MRHNA and CDR2 SNTAGT. Deletions cut 4 bases from V and 5 bases from J, with 18 bases between. CDR3 loop: CASSVAGSVNYQPQHF. Written as DNA, the CDR3 is TGTGCCAGCAGTGTCGCAGGATCGGTTAATTATCAGCCCCAGCATTTT.

The rearrangement uses TRBV9 and TRBJ2-1; 8 nucleotides align to TRBD1. Germline loops: CDR1 SGDLS, CDR2 YYNGEE. With 0 bases clipped from V and 15 bases from J, the junction kept 14 bases outside the gene matches. This CDR3 has 15 amino acids. CDR3 DNA sequence: TGTGCCAGCAGCGTAGCCAGTCAGGGGGCCTCTCGACTGTTCTTC. Protein product: CASSVASQGASRLFF. The whole variable domain, filled in from reference TRBV9 and TRBJ2-1, reads DSGVTQTPKHLITATGQRVTLRCSPRSGDLSVYWYQQSLDQGLQFLIQYYNGEERAKGNILERFSAQQFPDLHSELNLSSLELGDSALYFCASSVASQGASRLFFGPGTRLTVL.

The V call is TRBV6-1, the J call TRBJ2-7; D not resolved. The germline gives CDR1 MNHNS, CDR2 SASEGT. Trimming stripped 2 bases from V and 5 bases from J, with 13 bases between. The length of the CDR3 is 14 residues. For the CDR3, the DNA is TGTGCCAGCAGTGAACCCGCGGTAGACCACGAGCAGTACTTC. Protein: CASSEPAVDHEQYF.

V gene TRBV5-5 combines with J gene TRBJ2-7, with D perhaps matching TRBD1 (6 bases). V was cut by 4 bases and J by 0 bases, with 23 bases left in between. Germline CDR1 is SGHKS and CDR2 is YYEKEE (reference sequence). The CDR3 has 18 amino acids. For the CDR3, the DNA is TGTGCCAGCAGCGATTTGGGACACTTCGCTTCCCCCTCCTACGAGCAGTACTTC. This gives the protein CASSDLGHFASPSYEQYF.

This chain connects TRBV7-9 to TRBJ1-1; a possible D gene is TRBD1 (6 bases). The CDR3 totals 14 residues. In germline, CDR1 is SEHNR, CDR2 FQNEAQ (reference sequence). The V end lost 6 bases, the J end lost 0 bases, and 11 bases lay between the germline ends. The CDR3 DNA reads TGTGCCAGCAGACGCGAGGGGGTGAACACTGAAGCTTTCTTT. Amino acids: CASRREGVNTEAFF.

The gene calls are TRBV30 and TRBJ1-4; unclear D gene. Germline lookup yields CDR1 GTSNPN and CDR2 SVGIG (reference sequence). The CDR3 has 12 residues. V was clipped by 5 bases and J by 4 bases, with 8 bases between them. The CDR3 sequence: CAWGLYNEKLFF. DNA for the CDR3: TGTGCCTGGGGACTGTATAATGAAAAACTGTTTTTT.

The V and J genes are TRBV19 and TRBJ2-5, with D possibly TRBD2 on 5 matching bases. The DNA end is a closer match to TRBJ2-7, so the J assignment may be wrong. CDR1 LNHDA and CDR2 SQIVND come from the germline V gene (reference sequence). This CDR3 has 14 residues. The CDR3 region has the DNA TGTGCCAGTAGTATACAGCTCGGGGACTACGAGCAGTACTTC. Its protein is CASSIQLGDYEQYF.